The rows below give T cell receptor beta chains drawn from one sample of a study of blood T cell repertoires in COVID-19. Sequenced by immunoSEQ multiplex PCR; TCRdb stores in-frame clones only, minus some. The data show 150,000 to 190,000 clones, under 85% seen once. The sequenced material came from peripheral blood. The receptors were sampled from a woman of 80 years or more with acute or convalescent COVID-19. Each CDR3 is given with its conserved first and last residue. The order of the fields is J gene, V gene, CDR3 protein.

J gene: TRBJ1-5; V gene: TRBV6-5; CDR3 protein: CASSQSGDQPQHF
J gene: TRBJ1-3; V gene: TRBV5-1; CDR3 protein: CASSYRGLPGNTIYF
J gene: TRBJ1-5; V gene: TRBV19; CDR3 protein: CASLGQGNSQPQHF
J gene: TRBJ2-1; V gene: TRBV11-2; CDR3 protein: CASSSHRGLEQFF
J gene: TRBJ1-5; V gene: TRBV4-3; CDR3 protein: CASSQEQDQPQHF
J gene: TRBJ1-1; V gene: TRBV7-2; CDR3 protein: CASSSGVPTEAFF
J gene: TRBJ1-1; V gene: TRBV4-2; CDR3 protein: CASSQDLPGAREAFF
J gene: TRBJ2-2; V gene: TRBV7-9; CDR3 protein: CASSREAGELFF
J gene: TRBJ2-3; V gene: TRBV7-2; CDR3 protein: CASSPPGLAGTDTQYF
J gene: TRBJ2-7; V gene: TRBV5-1; CDR3 protein: CASSFEVPSYEQYF
J gene: TRBJ1-5; V gene: TRBV4-3; CDR3 protein: CASSQGWEGRSSNQPQHF
J gene: TRBJ2-1; V gene: TRBV5-4; CDR3 protein: CASRLGGAGYNEQFF
J gene: TRBJ2-7; V gene: TRBV19; CDR3 protein: CASSTSRQNPYEQYF
J gene: TRBJ2-7; V gene: TRBV5-1; CDR3 protein: CASSSNFEQYF
J gene: TRBJ1-2; V gene: TRBV19; CDR3 protein: CASSPQEVYGYTF
J gene: TRBJ1-4; V gene: TRBV7-2; CDR3 protein: CASSLGQTTDNEKLFF
J gene: TRBJ1-1; V gene: TRBV19; CDR3 protein: CASSRQGARTTEAFF
J gene: TRBJ2-6; V gene: TRBV4-3; CDR3 protein: CASSQDSEVPGANVLTF
J gene: TRBJ1-6; V gene: TRBV18; CDR3 protein: CASSPFQEFNNSPLHF
J gene: TRBJ1-1; V gene: TRBV2; CDR3 protein: CASSQQNTEAFF
J gene: TRBJ2-7; V gene: TRBV5-6; CDR3 protein: CASVPWAGVGEQYF
J gene: TRBJ2-1; V gene: TRBV21-1; CDR3 protein: CASSKLAGRYNEQFF
J gene: TRBJ1-2; V gene: TRBV4-2; CDR3 protein: CASRKTGMDTSYGYTF
J gene: TRBJ1-5; V gene: TRBV7-9; CDR3 protein: CASSRTGTSNQPQHF
J gene: TRBJ2-1; V gene: TRBV4-2; CDR3 protein: CASRRGLAGGNEQFF
J gene: TRBJ2-7; V gene: TRBV19; CDR3 protein: CASRSGQGSEQYF
J gene: TRBJ1-5; V gene: TRBV30; CDR3 protein: CAWSRAPGGANQPQHF
J gene: TRBJ2-1; V gene: TRBV7-3; CDR3 protein: CASSSLAGGFNEQFF
J gene: TRBJ2-6; V gene: TRBV6-6; CDR3 protein: CASSSAGNSVLTF
J gene: TRBJ2-7; V gene: TRBV4-2; CDR3 protein: CASSQDRASGSQQYF
J gene: TRBJ2-1; V gene: TRBV5-1; CDR3 protein: CASWESGNYHNEQFF
J gene: TRBJ1-1; V gene: TRBV6-1; CDR3 protein: CASSEDPYIEAFF
J gene: TRBJ2-1; V gene: TRBV18; CDR3 protein: CASSPPPAGGRNEQFF
J gene: TRBJ1-5; V gene: TRBV19; CDR3 protein: CASSLQTGYSNQPQHF
J gene: TRBJ2-1; V gene: TRBV27; CDR3 protein: CASSRSSYNEQFF
J gene: TRBJ1-2; V gene: TRBV7-9; CDR3 protein: CASSLGQGGGYTF
J gene: TRBJ1-2; V gene: TRBV19; CDR3 protein: CASSAGGAADGYTF
J gene: TRBJ2-7; V gene: TRBV5-1; CDR3 protein: CASSSTPGQGSEQYF
J gene: TRBJ1-5; V gene: TRBV6-1; CDR3 protein: CASSEVTVNQPQHF
J gene: TRBJ2-5; V gene: TRBV10-3; CDR3 protein: CAISESLSGETQYF
J gene: TRBJ2-4; V gene: TRBV6-1; CDR3 protein: CASSALDIAGADLAKNIQYF
J gene: TRBJ2-3; V gene: TRBV10-3; CDR3 protein: CAISESVAGGRVSTDTQYF